These 24 T cell receptor beta chains were all obtained from the same sample, sequenced in a study of shared clonotypes between healthy human individuals. This table comes from immunoSEQ multiplex PCR, and its TCRdb copy is limited to in-frame clones, with some not included. The data show some 2 million clones, less than 95% seen once. The naive CD8 subset, CD45RO-negative cells positively selected for CCR7, excluded terminally differentiated effector memory CD45RA+ cells. The source material was naive CD8+ T cells sorted from blood. The source of these receptors is a man younger than 35 in good health.

As to this clone: Other DNA sequences within the sample encode an identical CDR3. This chain links TRBV27 with TRBJ1-5; 7 nucleotides agree with TRBD1. This CDR3 has 16 residues. Trimming at V came to 1 base and at J to 1 base, leaving 4 bases not matched to a gene. Germline V gene sequence: CDR1 MNHEY, CDR2 SMNVEV (reference sequence). The DNA for the CDR3 is TGTGCCAGCAGTTTATTAGGAGGGGGCAGCAATCAGCCCCAGCATTTT. The encoded protein is CASSLLGGGSNQPQHF.

This clone was recorded many times. The chain joins TRBV19 to TRBJ1-2; tentatively, D is TRBD1 (6 bases). The CDR3 contains 15 residues. CDR1 and CDR2 (germline): LNHDA, SQIVND (reference sequence). The V end was cut by 3 bases, the J end by 5 bases, with 16 bases between. CDR3 bases: TGTGCCAGTAGTATTCACCGAGACAGGACTTATGGCTACACCTTC. Translating it yields CASSIHRDRTYGYTF. Full variable domain (missing parts from reference TRBV19 and TRBJ1-2): DGGITQSPKYLFRKEGQNVTLSCEQNLNHDAMYWYRQDPGQGLRLIYYSQIVNDFQKGDIAEGYSVSREKKESFPLTVTSAQKNPTAFYLCASSIHRDRTYGYTFGSGTRLTVV.

The rearrangement links TRBV12-5 to TRBJ2-7; TRBD1 aligns across 7 bases. Germline V gives CDR1 LGHNT, CDR2 FRNRAP. The junction had 8 bases not matched to a gene; V was cut back by 5 bases and J by 1 base. The CDR3 sequence is 15 residues long. CDR3 sequence: CASGQDRSRSYEQYF. The CDR3 DNA is TGTGCTAGTGGTCAGGACAGGTCCCGTTCCTACGAGCAGTACTTC.

This clone was observed once. One junction end does not reproduce the germline sequence, and a read error may be involved. The rearrangement joins TRBV7-7 to TRBJ2-5; the D is unclear. The germline V gene has CDR1 SSHAT and CDR2 FNYEAQ (reference sequence). The CDR3 spans 14 residues. The CDR3 DNA follows: TGTGCTAGCAGCTTAGGGCTGGGGCAAGAGACCCAGTACTTC. Its translation: CASSLGLGQETQYF.

The chain links TRBV19 to TRBJ2-1, with a tentative D call TRBD2 (6 bases). The V gene's germline CDR1 is LNHDA and CDR2 SQIVND (reference sequence). Trimming took 3 bases from V and 12 from J, leaving 21 bases between them. The CDR3 runs 15 residues. The CDR3 coding sequence is TGTGCCAGTAGTATCGCACCGGGACTCTTTGGCCCGCAGTTCTTC. Protein product: CASSIAPGLFGPQFF.

Comment on this clone: Other DNA variants within this sample encode the same CDR3. This chain uses TRBV9 with TRBJ2-1; D might be TRBD1 (5 bases). Germline V lookup: CDR1 SGDLS, CDR2 YYNGEE. The V gene lost 0 bases and the J gene lost 10 bases, with 8 bases spanning the gap. The CDR3 covers 12 residues. Written as DNA, the CDR3 is TGTGCCAGCAGCGTAGAAGGGGCCGAGCAGTTCTTC. Amino acids: CASSVEGAEQFF.

This chain connects TRBV7-2 to TRBJ2-3, with a tentative D call TRBD1 (6 bases). CDR3 length equals 15 residues. Trimming took 1 base from V and 1 from J, leaving 9 bases between them. In germline, CDR1 is SGHTA, CDR2 FQGNSA. Here the CDR3 reads CASSLDRVRTDTQYF. CDR3 sequence (DNA): TGTGCCAGCAGCTTAGACAGGGTGCGCACAGATACGCAGTATTTT.

The chain uses TRBV6-5 and TRBJ2-3, with D unresolved. V lost 6 bases, J lost 2 bases, and 6 bases lay in between. CDR3 length: 12 amino acids. Germline V gives CDR1 MNHEY, CDR2 SVGAGI. The CDR3 DNA reads as TGTGCCAGCAGCCTTGACACAGATACGCAGTATTTT. Protein product: CASSLDTDTQYF.

This clone was observed a single time. This chain links TRBV11-2 with TRBJ2-7, with 8 nucleotides matching TRBD1. V trimming: 4 bases; J trimming: 3 bases; junction bases outside the gene matches: 5. The CDR3 is 14 residues long. The germline CDR1 and CDR2 sequences are SGHAT and FQNNGV. CDR3 bases: TGTGCCAGCAGCTCAGTTGGACAGGGCTACGAGCAGTACTTC. Translated: CASSSVGQGYEQYF.

V usage is TRBV5-6 and J usage is TRBJ2-6; D is perhaps TRBD1 or TRBD2 (5 bases each). Trimming removed 4 bases at V and 2 bases at J, with 22 bases between. CDR3 length: 19 amino acids. Germline CDR1 and CDR2: SGHDT and YYEEEE. CDR3 nucleotide sequence: TGTGCCAGCAGCCCGACTTGGGACGAAGTGTTACCTGGGGCCAACGTCCTGACTTTC. Translating gives CASSPTWDEVLPGANVLTF.

The chain combines TRBV19 with TRBJ1-1; perhaps TRBD1 as D (6 bases). Trimming left V 6 bases short and J 0 bases short, with 11 bases between. Germline loops: CDR1 LNHDA, CDR2 SQIVND (reference sequence). The CDR3 runs to 14 residues. CDR3 DNA sequence: TGTGCCAGTAGGGTGACAGGTATGAACACTGAAGCTTTCTTT. This sequence encodes CASRVTGMNTEAFF.

The V call is TRBV11-2, the J call TRBJ1-1; D gene ambiguous. From germline, CDR1 is SGHAT and CDR2 FQNNGV. V lost 5 bases, J lost 5 bases, and 12 bases lay in between. The CDR3 runs 13 residues. The CDR3 DNA reads TGTGCCAGCAGCCCTCCGGACGGAACTGAAGCTTTCTTT. This gives the protein CASSPPDGTEAFF.

This clone was recorded once. This sequence joins TRBV19 and TRBJ1-6; the D is unclear. Trimming took off 1 base at V and 1 base at J, with 11 bases between the two ends. The CDR3 loop spans 17 amino acids. CDR1 and CDR2 (germline): LNHDA, SQIVND (reference sequence). Written as DNA, the CDR3 is TGTGCCAGTAGTATAGGAAAAGGGAAGTCCTATAATTCACCCCTCCACTTT. It codes for CASSIGKGKSYNSPLHF.

Comments on this clone: Other DNA sequences of this sample code for an identical CDR3. The chain recombines TRBV5-6 with TRBJ2-5; no clear D. Germline assignment: CDR1 SGHDT and CDR2 YYEEEE. CDR3 length: 11 residues. Trimming stripped 3 bases from V and 5 bases from J, with 5 bases between. The CDR3 here is CASSSGETQYF. CDR3 coding DNA: TGTGCCAGCAGCTCCGGGGAGACCCAGTACTTC.

The CDR3 sequence: CASGSRESLLLGEQYF. In DNA, the CDR3 is TGTGCCAGCGGTTCGCGGGAGAGTCTCCTTTTAGGGGAGCAGTACTTC. The rearrangement uses TRBV2 and TRBJ2-7; TRBD2 matches at 7 bases. The J segment lost 7 bases and the V segment lost 8 bases, leaving 20 bases of the junction unmatched. This CDR3 contains 16 residues. Germline assignment: CDR1 SNHLY and CDR2 FYNNEI.

The V and J genes are TRBV6-4 and TRBJ2-5; maybe TRBD1 (6 bases). The germline V gene encodes CDR1 MRHNA and CDR2 SNTAGT. Trimming took off 2 bases at V and 0 bases at J, with 16 bases between the two ends. The length of the CDR3 is 17 residues. In nucleotides, the CDR3 is TGTGCCAGCAGTGACAAGGAGAGGGGGATTAACCAAGAGACCCAGTACTTC. This codes for CASSDKERGINQETQYF.

This clone appeared once. The CDR3 bases are TGTGCCAGTAGTATAGCTCCTGTCGTCGATGGCTACACCTTC. This sequence encodes CASSIAPVVDGYTF. This rearrangement joins TRBV19 to TRBJ1-2; the D is unclear. CDR1 and CDR2 from the germline V gene are LNHDA and SQIVND (reference sequence). This CDR3 is 14 amino acids long. The V end was cut by 1 base, the J end by 6 bases, with 12 bases between.

This rearrangement joins TRBV30 to TRBJ1-2; a weak D match, TRBD1 (5 bases). CDR3 length equals 12 residues. CDR1 is GTSNPN, CDR2 SVGIG, per germline (reference sequence). V was shortened by 4 bases and J by 5 bases, with 11 bases between the two germline ends. The CDR3 loop is CAWTGAEYGYTF. The CDR3 region has the DNA TGTGCCTGGACCGGGGCGGAATATGGCTACACCTTC.

This chain uses TRBV4-1 with TRBJ1-4; 11 positions match TRBD1. The V and J ends lost 1 base and 7 bases, in that order; junction bases with no gene match: 5. The germline CDR1 and CDR2 sequences are MGHRA and YSYEKL. CDR3 length: 16 residues. The CDR3 region is CASSQGVGTGGEKLFF. The CDR3, as DNA: TGCGCCAGCAGCCAAGGCGTTGGGACAGGGGGTGAAAAACTGTTTTTT.

The CDR3 loop is CASIPSAGSSYEQYF. The CDR3 DNA sequence: TGTGCCAGCATCCCCAGCGCGGGGAGCTCCTACGAGCAGTACTTC. The chain is built from TRBV7-9 and TRBJ2-7, with a tentative D call TRBD2 (6 bases). The CDR3 is 15 amino acids. Trimming removed 7 bases at V and 0 bases at J, with 16 bases between. The germline gives CDR1 SEHNR, CDR2 FQNEAQ (reference sequence).

The chain carries TRBV6-5 and TRBJ2-2; TRBD2 matches at 7 bases. This CDR3 region has 14 residues. Germline V gene sequence: CDR1 MNHEY, CDR2 SVGAGI. Trimming at V came to 9 bases and at J to 3 bases, leaving 7 bases not matched to a gene. The CDR3 DNA reads as TGTGCCAGTTGGGCTAGCGGTCACACCGGGGAGCTGTTTTTT. It is translated as CASWASGHTGELFF.

The chain couples TRBV9 to TRBJ2-2; 13 positions match TRBD2. Germline V gene sequence: CDR1 SGDLS, CDR2 YYNGEE. The CDR3 extends over 16 amino acids. With V trimmed by 3 bases and J by 6 bases, 5 bases remained unmatched. The CDR3 is CASSGPGTSGAGELFF. CDR3 coding DNA: TGTGCCAGCAGCGGACCCGGGACTAGCGGGGCCGGGGAGCTGTTTTTT.

V usage is TRBV27 and J usage is TRBJ2-7; TRBD1 aligns across 8 bases. J lost 4 bases, V lost 5 bases, and 13 bases had no gene match. Germline lookup yields CDR1 MNHEY and CDR2 SMNVEV (reference sequence). The CDR3 runs to 16 residues. The chain's CDR3 is CASSPSTGEETYEQYF. The DNA of the CDR3 is TGTGCCAGCAGTCCGTCGACAGGGGAGGAAACTTACGAGCAGTACTTC.

V gene TRBV28 combines with J gene TRBJ2-7, with a tentative D call TRBD2 (5 bases). The length of the CDR3 is 17 residues. Trimming removed 5 bases at V and 2 bases at J, with 22 bases between. The germline gives CDR1 MDHEN, CDR2 SYDVKM. The CDR3 bases are TGTGCCAGCAGTCCTCCCCTTTGGGGAGCGGAGGCCTACGAGCAGTACTTC. As protein: CASSPPLWGAEAYEQYF.